This TCR beta chain was sequenced in a study of T cell changes during pregnancy in multiple sclerosis. The CDR3 sequence is 16 residues long. CDR1 and CDR2 from the germline V gene are SGHVS and FNYEAQ. V gave up 5 bases and J gave up 0 bases, with 15 bases separating them. Here immunoSEQ multiplex PCR was the method, and the copy in TCRdb shows in-frame clones only, minus some. In the table there are 85,000 to 130,000 clones, 80% to 95% of which are singletons. The receptor comes from a female donor with multiple sclerosis, enrolled in a pregnancy study. This chain connects TRBV7-6 to TRBJ2-3, with D tentatively TRBD2 (5 bases). The sample was peripheral blood, taken after pregnancy. The CDR3 spells CASSPGGPRSTDTQYF. CDR3 sequence (DNA): TGTGCCAGCAGCCCCGGCGGGCCTCGGAGCACAGATACGCAGTATTTT.